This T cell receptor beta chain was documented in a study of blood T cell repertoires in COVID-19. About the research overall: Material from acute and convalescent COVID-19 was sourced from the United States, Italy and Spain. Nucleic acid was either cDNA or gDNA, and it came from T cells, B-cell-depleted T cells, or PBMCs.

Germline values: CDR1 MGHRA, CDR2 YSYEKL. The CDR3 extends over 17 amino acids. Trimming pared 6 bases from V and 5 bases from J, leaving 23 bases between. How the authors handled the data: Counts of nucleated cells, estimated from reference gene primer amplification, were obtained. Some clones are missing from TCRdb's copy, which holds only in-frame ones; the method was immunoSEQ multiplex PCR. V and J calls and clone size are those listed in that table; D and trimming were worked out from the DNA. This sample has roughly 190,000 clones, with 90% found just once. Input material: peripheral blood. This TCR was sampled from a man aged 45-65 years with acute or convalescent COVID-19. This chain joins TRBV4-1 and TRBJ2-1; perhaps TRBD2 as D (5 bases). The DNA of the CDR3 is TGCGCCAGCAGGAGGGTGCAGTCCAGAGCCCTCGACAATGAGCAGTTCTTC. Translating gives CASRRVQSRALDNEQFF.